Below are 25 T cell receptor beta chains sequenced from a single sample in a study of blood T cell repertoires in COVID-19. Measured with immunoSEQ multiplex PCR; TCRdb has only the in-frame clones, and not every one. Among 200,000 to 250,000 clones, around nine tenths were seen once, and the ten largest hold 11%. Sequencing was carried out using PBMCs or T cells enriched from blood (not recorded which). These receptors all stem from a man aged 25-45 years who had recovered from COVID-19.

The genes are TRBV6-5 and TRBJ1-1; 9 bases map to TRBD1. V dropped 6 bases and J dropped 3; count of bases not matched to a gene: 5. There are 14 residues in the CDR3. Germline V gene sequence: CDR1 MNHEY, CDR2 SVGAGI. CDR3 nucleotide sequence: TGTGCCAGCAGAACCGGGACAGGGCACACTGAAGCTTTCTTT. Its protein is CASRTGTGHTEAFF.

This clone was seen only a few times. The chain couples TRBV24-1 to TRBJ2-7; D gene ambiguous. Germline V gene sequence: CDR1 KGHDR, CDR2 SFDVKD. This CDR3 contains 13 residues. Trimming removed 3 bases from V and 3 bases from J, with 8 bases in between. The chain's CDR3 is CATSDPRSYEQYF. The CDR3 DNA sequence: TGTGCCACCAGTGATCCCCGGAGCTACGAGCAGTACTTC.

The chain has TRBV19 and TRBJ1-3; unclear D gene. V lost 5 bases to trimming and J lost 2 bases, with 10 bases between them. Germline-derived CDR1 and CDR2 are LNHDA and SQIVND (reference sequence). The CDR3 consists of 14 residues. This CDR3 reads CASSSAGAGNTIYF. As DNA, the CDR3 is TGTGCCAGTAGTTCTGCGGGAGCTGGAAACACCATATATTTT.

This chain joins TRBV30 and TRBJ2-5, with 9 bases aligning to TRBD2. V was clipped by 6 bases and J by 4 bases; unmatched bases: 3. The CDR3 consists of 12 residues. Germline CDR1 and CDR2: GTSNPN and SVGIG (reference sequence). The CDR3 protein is CACSGGSETQYF. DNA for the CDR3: TGTGCCTGCAGCGGGGGGTCAGAGACCCAGTACTTC.

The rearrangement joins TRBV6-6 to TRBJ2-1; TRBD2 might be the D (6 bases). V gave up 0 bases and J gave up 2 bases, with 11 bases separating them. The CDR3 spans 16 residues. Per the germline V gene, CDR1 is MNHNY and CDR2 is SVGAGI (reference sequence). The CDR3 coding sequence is TGTGCCAGCAGTTACTCGGGTGGGGAGGCCTACAATGAGCAGTTCTTC. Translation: CASSYSGGEAYNEQFF.

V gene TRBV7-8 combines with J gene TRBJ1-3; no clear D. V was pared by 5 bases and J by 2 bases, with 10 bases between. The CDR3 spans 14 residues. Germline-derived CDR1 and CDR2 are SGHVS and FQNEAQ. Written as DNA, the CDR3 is TGTGCCAGCAGCCTATACAGAGCTGGAAACACCATATATTTT. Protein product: CASSLYRAGNTIYF.

DNA for the CDR3: TGCGCCAGCAGCTCACCACAGGGGGAAAAACTGTTTTTT. It specifies CASSSPQGEKLFF. The rearrangement links TRBV5-1 to TRBJ1-4; TRBD1 agrees at 7 bases. V was pared by 3 bases and J by 8 bases, with 4 bases of the junction left unmatched. CDR1 is SGHRS and CDR2 is YFSETQ in the germline V gene. The CDR3 runs to 13 residues.

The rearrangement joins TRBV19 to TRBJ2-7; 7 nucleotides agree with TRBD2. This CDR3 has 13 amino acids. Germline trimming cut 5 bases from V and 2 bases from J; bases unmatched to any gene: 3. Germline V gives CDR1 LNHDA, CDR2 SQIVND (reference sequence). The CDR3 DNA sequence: TGTGCCAGTAGTGTAGGACTAGCCTACGAGCAGTACTTC. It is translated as CASSVGLAYEQYF.

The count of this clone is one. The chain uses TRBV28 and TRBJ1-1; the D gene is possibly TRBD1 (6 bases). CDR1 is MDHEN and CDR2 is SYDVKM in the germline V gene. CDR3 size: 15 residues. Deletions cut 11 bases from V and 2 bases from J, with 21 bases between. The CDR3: CAAQGGGILNTEAFF. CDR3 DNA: TGTGCCGCACAAGGGGGGGGAATACTAAACACTGAAGCTTTCTTT.

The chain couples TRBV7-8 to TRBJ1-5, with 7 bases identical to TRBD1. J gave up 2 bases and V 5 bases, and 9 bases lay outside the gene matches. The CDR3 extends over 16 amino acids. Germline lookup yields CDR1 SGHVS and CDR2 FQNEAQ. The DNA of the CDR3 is TGTGCCAGCAGCCCCCGACAGGGTCTTGGCAATCAGCCCCAGCATTTT. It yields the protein CASSPRQGLGNQPQHF.

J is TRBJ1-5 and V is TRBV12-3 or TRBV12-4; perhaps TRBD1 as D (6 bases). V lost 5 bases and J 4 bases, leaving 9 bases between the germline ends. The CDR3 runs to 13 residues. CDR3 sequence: CASSLQGNQPQHF. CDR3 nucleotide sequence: TGTGCCAGCAGTCTCCAGGGGAATCAGCCCCAGCATTTT.

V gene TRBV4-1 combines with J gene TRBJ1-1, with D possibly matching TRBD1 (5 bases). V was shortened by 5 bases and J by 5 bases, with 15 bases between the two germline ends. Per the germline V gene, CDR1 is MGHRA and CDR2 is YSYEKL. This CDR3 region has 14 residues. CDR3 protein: CASSFRVTSTEAFF. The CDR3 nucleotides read TGCGCCAGCAGCTTCAGGGTTACCTCTACTGAAGCTTTCTTT.

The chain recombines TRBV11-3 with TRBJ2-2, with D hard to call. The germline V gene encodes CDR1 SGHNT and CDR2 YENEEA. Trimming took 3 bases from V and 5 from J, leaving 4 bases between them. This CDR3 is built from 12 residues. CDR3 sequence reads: CASSFLTGELFF. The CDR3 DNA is TGTGCCAGCAGCTTCCTTACCGGGGAGCTGTTTTTT.

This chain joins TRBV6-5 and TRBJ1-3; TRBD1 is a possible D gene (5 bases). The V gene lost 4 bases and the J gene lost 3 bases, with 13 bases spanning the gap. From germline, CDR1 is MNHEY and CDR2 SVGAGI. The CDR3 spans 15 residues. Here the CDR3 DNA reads TGTGCCAGCAGTTTTTCGGGACTAGGTGGAAACACCATATATTTT. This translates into CASSFSGLGGNTIYF.

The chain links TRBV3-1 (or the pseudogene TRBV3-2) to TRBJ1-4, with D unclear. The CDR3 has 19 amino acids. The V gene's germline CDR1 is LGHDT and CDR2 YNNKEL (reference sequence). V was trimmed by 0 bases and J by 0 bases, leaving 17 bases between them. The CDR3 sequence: CASSQESVGLGATNEKLFF. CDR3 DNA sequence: TGTGCCAGCAGCCAAGAATCCGTAGGTCTAGGTGCAACTAATGAAAAACTGTTTTTT.

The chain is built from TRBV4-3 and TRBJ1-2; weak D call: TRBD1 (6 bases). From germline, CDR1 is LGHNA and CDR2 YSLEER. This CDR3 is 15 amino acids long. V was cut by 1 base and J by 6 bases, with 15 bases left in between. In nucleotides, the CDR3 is TGCGCCAGCAGCCAAGGAAGATCAGGGGCTAATGGCTACACCTTC. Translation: CASSQGRSGANGYTF.

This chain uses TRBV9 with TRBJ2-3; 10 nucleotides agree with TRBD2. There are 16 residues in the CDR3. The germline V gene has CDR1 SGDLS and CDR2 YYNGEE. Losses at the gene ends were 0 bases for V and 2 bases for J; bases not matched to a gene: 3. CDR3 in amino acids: CASSVASGGITDTQYF. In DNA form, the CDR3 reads TGTGCCAGCAGCGTAGCTAGCGGGGGTATCACAGATACGCAGTATTTT.

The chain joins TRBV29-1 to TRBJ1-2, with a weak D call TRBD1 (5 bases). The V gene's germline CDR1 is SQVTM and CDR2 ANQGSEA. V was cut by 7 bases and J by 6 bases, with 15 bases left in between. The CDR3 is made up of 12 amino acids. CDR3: CSGDSGSHGYTF. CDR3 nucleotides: TGCAGCGGGGACTCAGGGTCGCATGGCTACACCTTC.

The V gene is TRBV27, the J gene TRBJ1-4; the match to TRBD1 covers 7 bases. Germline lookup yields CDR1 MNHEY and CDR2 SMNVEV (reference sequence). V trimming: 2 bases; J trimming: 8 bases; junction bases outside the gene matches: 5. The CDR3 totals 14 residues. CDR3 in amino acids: CASSLVGGREKLFF. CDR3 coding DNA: TGTGCCAGCAGTTTAGTAGGGGGCAGGGAAAAACTGTTTTTT.

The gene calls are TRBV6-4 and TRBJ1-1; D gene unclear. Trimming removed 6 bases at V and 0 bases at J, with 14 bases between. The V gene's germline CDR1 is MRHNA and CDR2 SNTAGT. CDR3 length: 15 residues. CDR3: CASSLSGNMNTEAFF. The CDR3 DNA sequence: TGTGCCAGCAGCCTTTCGGGGAACATGAACACTGAAGCTTTCTTT.

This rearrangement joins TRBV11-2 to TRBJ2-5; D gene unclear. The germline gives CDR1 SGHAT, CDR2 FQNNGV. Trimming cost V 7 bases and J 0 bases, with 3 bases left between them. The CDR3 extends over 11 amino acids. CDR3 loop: CASTDQETQYF. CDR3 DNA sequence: TGTGCCAGCACCGACCAAGAGACCCAGTACTTC.

The CDR3 DNA reads TGTGCCACCAGCCCTCGGGGGGACACTGAAGCTTTCTTT. Translated, it gives CATSPRGDTEAFF. The chain recombines TRBV15 with TRBJ1-1; maybe TRBD1 (5 bases). V shed 5 bases and J shed 3 bases, with 10 bases lying between them. Germline CDR1 is LNHNV and CDR2 is YYDKDF (reference sequence). This CDR3 has 13 amino acids. Filled out from reference TRBV15 and TRBJ1-1, the complete variable domain reads DAMVIQNPRYQVTQFGKPVTLSCSQTLNHNVMYWYQQKSSQAPKLLFHYYDKDFNNEADTPDNFQSRRPNTSFCFLDIRSPGLGDTAMYLCATSPRGDTEAFFGQGTRLTVV.

The CDR3 DNA reads as TGTGCCAGCAGCTTGGGCGTTACTAGCACAGATACGCAGTATTTT. Amino acid sequence: CASSLGVTSTDTQYF. The chain couples TRBV5-4 to TRBJ2-3; D gene uncertain. Germline CDR1 reads SGHNT; CDR2 reads YYREEE (reference sequence). The ends were cut back, 0 bases at V and 0 bases at J, with 8 bases in the middle. CDR3 length: 15 residues.

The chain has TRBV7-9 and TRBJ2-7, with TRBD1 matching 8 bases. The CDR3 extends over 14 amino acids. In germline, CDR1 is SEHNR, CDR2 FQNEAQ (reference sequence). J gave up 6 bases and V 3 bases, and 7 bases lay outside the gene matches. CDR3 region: CASSFAGGEAEQYF. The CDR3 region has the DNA TGTGCCAGCAGCTTTGCAGGGGGCGAGGCCGAGCAGTACTTC. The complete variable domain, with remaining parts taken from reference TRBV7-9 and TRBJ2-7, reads DTGVSQNPRHKITKRGQNVTFRCDPISEHNRLYWYRQTLGQGPEFLTYFQNEAQLEKSRLLSDRFSAERPKGSFSTLEIQRTEQGDSAMYLCASSFAGGEAEQYFGPGTRLTVT.

The CDR3 loop is CATVIGTGLDEQYF. The CDR3 nucleotides read TGTGCCACCGTTATCGGGACAGGGCTGGACGAGCAGTACTTC. The chain is built from TRBV7-2 and TRBJ2-7; 9 bases map to TRBD1. The CDR3 has 14 residues. Unmatched junction bases numbered 12, after V lost 10 bases and J lost 5 bases. From germline, CDR1 is SGHTA and CDR2 FQGNSA.